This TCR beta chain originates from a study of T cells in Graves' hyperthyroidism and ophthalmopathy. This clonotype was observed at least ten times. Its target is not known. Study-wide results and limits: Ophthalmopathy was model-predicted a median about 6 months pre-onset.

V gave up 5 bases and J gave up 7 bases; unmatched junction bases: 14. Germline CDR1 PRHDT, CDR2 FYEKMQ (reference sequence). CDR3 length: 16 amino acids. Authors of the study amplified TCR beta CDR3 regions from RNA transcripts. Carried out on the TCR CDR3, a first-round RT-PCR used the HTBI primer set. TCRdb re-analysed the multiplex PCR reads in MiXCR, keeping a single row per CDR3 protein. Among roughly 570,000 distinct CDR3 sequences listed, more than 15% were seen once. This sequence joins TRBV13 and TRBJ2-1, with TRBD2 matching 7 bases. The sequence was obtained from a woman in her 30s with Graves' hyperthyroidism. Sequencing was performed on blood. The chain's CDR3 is CASSRFGDGGSNEQFF. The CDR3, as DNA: TGTGCCAGCAGCCGATTCGGGGACGGGGGGAGTAATGAGCAGTTCTTC.